These 30 T cell receptor beta chains came from one sample sequenced in a study of T cell responses to AZD1222 COVID-19 vaccine. The data were produced by immunoSEQ multiplex PCR, yet TCRdb's version contains in-frame clones alone and is incomplete. The table lists about 97,000 clones, more than 85% of them singletons. The specimen was peripheral blood, collected on day 0 of AZD1222 vaccination. All receptors come from an adult in good health.

The count of this clone is one. This chain connects TRBV6-5 to TRBJ1-5, with D possibly TRBD1 on 5 matching bases. V was shortened by 11 bases and J by 3 bases, with 11 bases between the two germline ends. Germline V gene lookup returns CDR1 MNHEY and CDR2 SVGAGI. CDR3 length: 12 residues. This CDR3 reads CAARQYNQPQHF. The CDR3 DNA follows: TGTGCCGCCCGACAGTACAATCAGCCCCAGCATTTT.

V usage is TRBV10-3 and J usage is TRBJ2-7, with D possibly being TRBD1 or TRBD2 (5 bases each). V was pared by 4 bases and J by 7 bases, with 14 bases between. Germline lookup yields CDR1 ENHRY and CDR2 SYGVKD. This CDR3 region has 13 residues. DNA of the CDR3: TGTGCCATCAGTGTGGGGCTAGCTGGGGAGCAGTACTTC. Translation: CAISVGLAGEQYF.

In its sample, this clone was seen once. The chain recombines TRBV5-1 with TRBJ1-4, with TRBD1 matching over 8 bases. Germline CDR1 and CDR2: SGHRS and YFSETQ. The CDR3 is 15 amino acids. The ends lost 4 bases at V and 8 bases at J; junction bases unmatched: 10. CDR3 loop: CASSNQGAIREKLFF. The CDR3 nucleotides read TGCGCCAGCAGCAACCAGGGGGCGATCCGGGAAAAACTGTTTTTT.

The genes are TRBV9 and TRBJ2-3; 8 nucleotides agree with TRBD2. Germline V gene data show CDR1 as SGDLS and CDR2 as YYNGEE. The CDR3 totals 18 residues. The V and J ends lost 0 bases and 1 base, in that order; junction bases with no gene match: 10. This CDR3 is CASSVGAVGTSGTDTQYF. CDR3 bases: TGTGCCAGCAGCGTAGGAGCGGTCGGGACTAGTGGCACAGATACGCAGTATTTT.

This sequence joins TRBV3-1 (or the pseudogene TRBV3-2) and TRBJ2-1; 7 bases are shared with TRBD2. In germline, CDR1 is LGHDT, CDR2 YNNKEL (reference sequence). J was trimmed by 9 bases and V by 0 bases; bases with no gene match: 8. The CDR3 is 15 amino acids. The CDR3 region is CASSQEPAGRGEQFF. In nucleotides, the CDR3 is TGTGCCAGCAGCCAAGAGCCAGCGGGACGCGGTGAGCAGTTCTTC.

As regards this clone: In the same sample, other DNA sequences code for this CDR3. The CDR3 bases are TGCGCCAGCAGCCAAGGTCGGGGGGCCCCCGACTCCTACGAGCAGTACTTC. It specifies CASSQGRGAPDSYEQYF. This chain connects TRBV4-3 to TRBJ2-7, with D possibly matching TRBD2 (7 bases). The germline V gene has CDR1 LGHNA and CDR2 YSLEER. The CDR3 contains 17 residues. Trimming stripped 1 base from V and 0 bases from J, with 16 bases between.

The V and J genes are TRBV5-5 and TRBJ1-6; 8 bases agree with TRBD1. CDR1 is SGHKS and CDR2 is YYEKEE in the germline V gene (reference sequence). The CDR3 runs to 16 residues. V lost 2 bases and J lost 7; bases outside the gene matches: 8. CDR3 DNA sequence: TGTGCCAGCAGCTTACTAGGACAGGGAGGAAATTCACCCCTCCACTTT. Translated, it gives CASSLLGQGGNSPLHF.

The rearrangement links TRBV7-9 to TRBJ1-1; D unresolved. Germline CDR1 SEHNR, CDR2 FQNEAQ (reference sequence). The V and J ends lost 5 bases and 4 bases respectively, with 8 bases between them. The CDR3 is 12 amino acids. In DNA, the CDR3 is TGTGCCAGCAGCCTACAGATCACTGAAGCTTTCTTT. This encodes CASSLQITEAFF.

The V gene is TRBV5-6, the J gene TRBJ1-1; D perhaps matches TRBD1 (6 bases). This CDR3 comprises 15 residues. V was pared by 0 bases and J by 2 bases, with 11 bases between. Germline values: CDR1 SGHDT, CDR2 YYEEEE. The CDR3 nucleotides are TGTGCCAGCAGCTTGGCCCACAGGGCAAACACTGAAGCTTTCTTT. Translating it yields CASSLAHRANTEAFF.

V and J are TRBV6-6 and TRBJ1-5; no definite D call. There are 14 residues in the CDR3. V lost 1 base to trimming and J lost 5 bases, with 9 bases between them. Germline assignment: CDR1 MNHNY and CDR2 SVGAGI (reference sequence). As DNA, the CDR3 is TGTGCCAGCAGTTACTTAGGACGGGATCAGCCCCAGCATTTT. It specifies CASSYLGRDQPQHF.

V usage is TRBV27 and J usage is TRBJ1-1, with unresolved D. From germline, CDR1 is MNHEY and CDR2 SMNVEV (reference sequence). The CDR3 totals 11 residues. V lost 2 bases and J 8 bases, leaving 6 bases between the germline ends. Here the CDR3 DNA reads TGTGCCAGCAGTTTAGGAGGAGAAGCTTTCTTT. Protein product: CASSLGGEAFF.

The chain carries TRBV28 and TRBJ1-2; TRBD1 is a possible D gene (5 bases). This CDR3 has 13 amino acids. V shed 6 bases and J shed 1 base, with 9 bases lying between them. Germline CDR1 MDHEN, CDR2 SYDVKM. The CDR3 coding sequence is TGTGCCAGCAGACAGGTTGATAACTATGGCTACACCTTC. Translating it yields CASRQVDNYGYTF.

The sample holds one count of this clone. CDR3 sequence reads: CASSGGAPTDTQYF. Written as DNA, the CDR3 is TGTGCCAGCAGCGGAGGGGCGCCCACAGATACGCAGTATTTT. The chain employs TRBV5-8 and TRBJ2-3; possible D gene TRBD2, 6 bases. The CDR3 is made up of 14 amino acids. V lost 4 bases and J lost 2, with 11 bases in between. From germline, CDR1 is SGHTS and CDR2 YDEGEE.

The chain uses TRBV28 and TRBJ1-2; D is unresolved. CDR3 length equals 13 residues. Germline V gene data show CDR1 as MDHEN and CDR2 as SYDVKM. The V and J ends lost 2 bases and 4 bases respectively, with 8 bases between them. This CDR3 reads CASSLQVGYGYTF. CDR3 DNA: TGTGCCAGCAGTTTACAGGTGGGCTATGGCTACACCTTC.

The CDR3, as DNA: TGTGCCAGCACCTCCCCGGGGCGGAGAGAAAAACTGTTTTTT. This sequence encodes CASTSPGRREKLFF. V usage is TRBV27 and J usage is TRBJ1-4; D possibly corresponds to TRBD1 (5 bases). In germline, CDR1 is MNHEY, CDR2 SMNVEV (reference sequence). This CDR3 is 14 amino acids long. Trimming took 7 bases from V and 8 from J, leaving 17 bases between them.

This chain connects TRBV28 to TRBJ1-1; unclear D gene. In germline, CDR1 is MDHEN, CDR2 SYDVKM. V was shortened by 3 bases and J by 7 bases, with 6 bases between the two germline ends. The CDR3 consists of 11 residues. Here the CDR3 DNA reads TGTGCCAGCAGTTTGCGGGGTGAAGCTTTCTTT. This encodes CASSLRGEAFF.

This clone has just one count. The chain uses TRBV6-5 and TRBJ2-7; TRBD1 matches at 7 bases. Trimming at V came to 4 bases and at J to 3 bases, leaving 6 bases not matched to a gene. Per the germline V gene, CDR1 is MNHEY and CDR2 is SVGAGI. This CDR3 has 14 amino acids. The CDR3 is CASSSRHRGYEQYF. In DNA, the CDR3 is TGTGCCAGCAGTTCCCGTCACAGGGGCTACGAGCAGTACTTC.

V gene TRBV20-1 combines with J gene TRBJ2-3, with TRBD2 matching 7 bases. The CDR3 is 11 amino acids. CDR1 DFQATT and CDR2 SNEGSKA come from the germline V gene (reference sequence). The V and J ends lost 8 bases and 8 bases, in that order; junction bases with no gene match: 7. The CDR3 here is CSPTTGGTQYF. Here the CDR3 DNA reads TGCAGTCCGACGACGGGGGGTACGCAGTATTTT.

The chain combines TRBV28 with TRBJ1-5, with no clear D. From germline, CDR1 is MDHEN and CDR2 SYDVKM. Between the trimmed V and J ends, which lost 8 bases and 3 bases, there was a span of 14 bases. The CDR3 covers 14 residues. As DNA, the CDR3 is TGTGCCAGCTCCAACGGACGGTACAATCAGCCCCAGCATTTT. Translating it yields CASSNGRYNQPQHF.

This clone was observed once. V usage is TRBV7-2 and J usage is TRBJ2-5; D is ambiguous. Trimming pared 5 bases from V and 5 bases from J, leaving 15 bases between. CDR1 is SGHTA and CDR2 is FQGNSA in the germline V gene. The CDR3 runs 14 residues. The CDR3 nucleotides read TGTGCCAGCAGCCCTCGGCTAGATGTGGAGACCCAGTACTTC. It is translated as CASSPRLDVETQYF.

This sequence joins TRBV19 and TRBJ2-5; 8 bases line up with TRBD2. J gave up 1 base and V 3 bases, and 7 bases lay outside the gene matches. The CDR3 consists of 16 residues. CDR1 LNHDA and CDR2 SQIVND come from the germline V gene (reference sequence). The CDR3 coding sequence is TGTGCCAGTAGTATTAACTCCCGGGGGGGCCAAGAGACCCAGTACTTC. Translating gives CASSINSRGGQETQYF.

This clone showed up just once. The chain couples TRBV9 to TRBJ2-7; a possible D gene is TRBD1 (8 bases). CDR3 length equals 15 residues. Trimming removed 2 bases at V and 2 bases at J, with 14 bases between. CDR1 and CDR2 from the germline V gene are SGDLS and YYNGEE. The DNA of the CDR3 is TGTGCCAGCAGCGTCCAGGGGGCGGGGGCCTACGAGCAGTACTTC. Translated: CASSVQGAGAYEQYF.

The rearrangement joins TRBV12-5 to TRBJ2-4, with D perhaps being TRBD1 or TRBD2 (5 bases each). The CDR3 totals 18 residues. CDR1 and CDR2 from the germline V gene are LGHNT and FRNRAP. V was pared by 4 bases and J by 5 bases, with 24 bases between. CDR3 in DNA: TGTGCTAGTGGTTCGGCCGACTGCTTTCCAGGGAGCGAAAACATTCAGTACTTC. Protein: CASGSADCFPGSENIQYF.

This rearrangement joins TRBV18 to TRBJ2-5; D is undetermined. The CDR3 covers 16 residues. Trimming removed 2 bases at V and 2 bases at J, with 15 bases between. The germline V gene has CDR1 KGHSH and CDR2 LQKENI. The CDR3, as DNA: TGTGCCAGCTCACCAGCCCGCCTGGGCGTGCAAGAGACCCAGTACTTC. This gives the protein CASSPARLGVQETQYF.

The rearrangement uses TRBV5-4 and TRBJ2-1; possible D gene TRBD2, 5 bases. The CDR3 contains 14 residues. V lost 4 bases, J lost 12 bases, and 20 bases lay in between. CDR1 is SGHNT, CDR2 YYREEE, per germline (reference sequence). CDR3 sequence reads: CASSTRTGTSRQFF. For the CDR3, the DNA is TGTGCCAGCAGCACTAGGACGGGAACAAGTAGGCAGTTCTTC. Full variable domain (remainder filled in from reference TRBV5-4 and TRBJ2-1): ETGVTQSPTHLIKTRGQQVTLRCSSQSGHNTVSWYQQALGQGPQFIFQYYREEENGRGNFPPRFSGLQFPNYSSELNVNALELDDSALYLCASSTRTGTSRQFFGPGTRLTVL.

The V call is TRBV4-1, the J call TRBJ2-5; D not resolved. V lost 0 bases, J lost 4 bases, and 9 bases lay in between. Germline CDR1 is MGHRA and CDR2 is YSYEKL. This CDR3 is 14 amino acids long. CDR3 residues: CASSQDRRRETQYF. CDR3 sequence (DNA): TGCGCCAGCAGCCAAGACCGGAGAAGAGAGACCCAGTACTTC.

This clone was recorded once. The chain is built from TRBV19 and TRBJ1-1; 9 bases map to TRBD1. This CDR3 spans 13 amino acids. Per the germline V gene, CDR1 is LNHDA and CDR2 is SQIVND (reference sequence). The junction had 0 bases not matched to a gene; V was cut back by 4 bases and J by 3 bases. CDR3 nucleotide sequence: TGTGCCAGTAGTAGACAGGGGGACACTGAAGCTTTCTTT. Amino acid sequence: CASSRQGDTEAFF.

The genes are TRBV4-2 and TRBJ2-3; D is unclear. Trimming took 1 base from V and 1 from J, leaving 6 bases between them. The CDR3 is made up of 14 amino acids. Germline loops: CDR1 LGHNA, CDR2 YNFKEQ. CDR3 residues: CASSQVDGTDTQYF. CDR3 coding DNA: TGTGCCAGCAGCCAAGTAGACGGCACAGATACGCAGTATTTT.

The chain couples TRBV6-5 to TRBJ2-5; a weak D match, TRBD2 (6 bases). CDR1 and CDR2 (germline): MNHEY, SVGAGI. The CDR3 is made up of 14 amino acids. Between the trimmed V and J ends, which lost 6 bases and 2 bases, there was a span of 13 bases. CDR3 coding DNA: TGTGCCAGCAGCCCCGGAGGGGCGCAAGAGACCCAGTACTTC. Translated, it gives CASSPGGAQETQYF.

This chain joins TRBV6-1 and TRBJ1-1; 7 positions agree with TRBD1. Per the germline V gene, CDR1 is MNHNS and CDR2 is SASEGT. CDR3 length: 13 amino acids. Trimming at V came to 1 base and at J to 11 bases, leaving 7 bases not matched to a gene. For the CDR3, the DNA is TGTGCCAGCAGTGAAGGACAGGGTAGGCAGGCTTTCTTT. Translation gives CASSEGQGRQAFF.